One sample yielded the 27 T cell receptor beta chains listed below, sequenced in a study of control samples from healthy donors and cancer patients (dated by TCRdb to about 2020). The library was built by means of the immunoSEQ multiplex PCR assay. This immuneACCESS table, as held by TCRdb, lists in-frame sequences with V and J called but not all clones. Of the missing ones, under half trace to an unresolved V gene in checked studies; the others have no known cause. The sample table gives 150,000 to 200,000 clones. Together, the top ten hold about 2.2% of the sample. The sample consisted of blood. The receptors here all came from a woman aged 30 to 39 in good health.

This chain connects TRBV9 to TRBJ2-3; 12 nucleotides align to TRBD2. CDR1 and CDR2 (germline): SGDLS, YYNGEE. The CDR3 has 16 residues. The V gene end was trimmed by 4 bases and the J gene end by 1 base; junction bases not matched to a gene: 4. The CDR3 nucleotides read TGTGCCAGCAGCCCAAGACTAGCGGGGGGCACAGATACGCAGTATTTT. Encoded protein: CASSPRLAGGTDTQYF.

The chain's CDR3 is CASSLRQTNEKLFF. In DNA, the CDR3 is TGTGCCAGCAGCTTACGTCAGACTAATGAAAAACTGTTTTTT. The chain uses TRBV7-9 and TRBJ1-4; no clear D gene. V lost 2 bases, J lost 2 bases, and 6 bases lay in between. This CDR3 has 14 residues. Looked up from germline, CDR1 is SEHNR and CDR2 is FQNEAQ (reference sequence).

The rearrangement joins TRBV10-3 to TRBJ1-3, with D perhaps TRBD1 (6 bases). In germline, CDR1 is ENHRY, CDR2 SYGVKD. The V and J ends lost 8 bases and 0 bases respectively, with 11 bases between them. The CDR3 contains 14 residues. CDR3 nucleotide sequence: TGTGCCATCGGGAGGGACATCTCTGGAAACACCATATATTTT. It translates to CAIGRDISGNTIYF.

The genes are TRBV4-1 and TRBJ2-3; TRBD2 matches at 8 bases. Germline CDR1 is MGHRA and CDR2 is YSYEKL. After removal of 0 bases from V and 2 bases from J, the junction contained 7 bases not matched to a gene. This CDR3 region has 17 residues. The CDR3 DNA sequence: TGCGCCAGCAGCCAAGATCGGCGGGGGGCCACCACAGATACGCAGTATTTT. It specifies CASSQDRRGATTDTQYF.

The chain combines TRBV6-5 with TRBJ2-3; no reliable D call. This CDR3 spans 14 amino acids. The V end lost 5 bases, the J end lost 0 bases, and 9 bases lay between the germline ends. The germline gives CDR1 MNHEY, CDR2 SVGAGI. The CDR3 region is CASSLDGSTDTQYF. In DNA, the CDR3 is TGTGCCAGCAGTCTGGACGGCAGCACAGATACGCAGTATTTT.

V and J are TRBV6-2 or TRBV6-3 and TRBJ2-1, with 7 bases lining up with TRBD1. This CDR3 region has 17 residues. V was clipped by 2 bases and J by 5 bases; unmatched bases: 12. From germline, CDR1 is MNHEY and CDR2 SVGEGT. CDR3 protein: CASSYPWIGGADNEQFF. The CDR3 DNA reads TGTGCCAGCAGTTACCCGTGGATAGGGGGCGCAGACAATGAGCAGTTCTTC.

As for this clone: Other DNA variants within this sample encode the same CDR3. The CDR3 nucleotides read TGTGCCAGCAGCCAAGATTCGGCAGACAATGAGCAGTTCTTC. This encodes CASSQDSADNEQFF. This chain links TRBV4-2 with TRBJ2-1; D gene uncertain. The germline V gene has CDR1 LGHNA and CDR2 YNFKEQ. Trimming removed 0 bases from V and 5 bases from J, with 8 bases in between. The CDR3 is 14 amino acids.

The genes are TRBV27 and TRBJ2-7; 7 bases are a match to TRBD1. Trimming took 7 bases from V and 4 from J; bases not matched to a gene: 13. The CDR3 totals 15 residues. The V gene's germline CDR1 is MNHEY and CDR2 SMNVEV (reference sequence). The DNA of the CDR3 is TGTGCCAGCACTCTTAACCGGGACAGACGTTACGAGCAGTACTTC. It codes for CASTLNRDRRYEQYF.

V and J are TRBV7-2 and TRBJ1-5, with D maybe TRBD1 (5 bases). CDR1 is SGHTA and CDR2 is FQGNSA in the germline V gene. Deletions cut 4 bases from V and 0 bases from J, with 13 bases between. The CDR3 contains 16 residues. CDR3 region: CASSWVGGSSNQPQHF. The CDR3 DNA is TGTGCCAGCAGCTGGGTGGGGGGGAGTAGCAATCAGCCCCAGCATTTT.

The chain joins TRBV7-9 to TRBJ1-6, with D possibly matching TRBD1 (6 bases). There are 13 residues in the CDR3. The V and J ends lost 3 bases and 14 bases respectively, with 14 bases between them. Germline values: CDR1 SEHNR, CDR2 FQNEAQ (reference sequence). The CDR3 DNA reads TGTGCCAGCAGCTTCGAGGGGGGGGTCACCCTCCACTTT. It yields the protein CASSFEGGVTLHF.

This chain joins TRBV5-6 and TRBJ1-1; D perhaps matches TRBD1 (5 bases). The V and J ends lost 0 bases and 3 bases respectively, with 9 bases between them. Germline CDR1 reads SGHDT; CDR2 reads YYEEEE. CDR3 length: 14 amino acids. In DNA form, the CDR3 reads TGTGCCAGCAGCTTGGAGGGGAGGGACACTGAAGCTTTCTTT. Protein product: CASSLEGRDTEAFF.

CDR3 sequence: CATSRAGHTIYF. The CDR3 DNA sequence: TGTGCCACCAGCAGGGCCGGCCACACCATATATTTT. V is TRBV15 and J is TRBJ1-3; D is unresolved. With 3 bases removed from V and 8 bases from J, the gap between germline ends came to 8 bases. Germline V lookup: CDR1 LNHNV, CDR2 YYDKDF (reference sequence). This CDR3 spans 12 amino acids.

Written as DNA, the CDR3 is TGTGCCAGCCGGGACTACACCGGGGAGCTGTTTTTT. Translated: CASRDYTGELFF. This sequence joins TRBV6-5 and TRBJ2-2, with D perhaps TRBD2 (6 bases). Trimming removed 8 bases at V and 3 bases at J, with 7 bases between. The length of the CDR3 is 12 residues. Germline V gives CDR1 MNHEY, CDR2 SVGAGI.

The chain has TRBV19 and TRBJ2-1, with 10 bases that match TRBD2. Germline loops: CDR1 LNHDA, CDR2 SQIVND (reference sequence). The V gene end was trimmed by 5 bases and the J gene end by 6 bases; junction bases not matched to a gene: 7. CDR3 size: 15 residues. CDR3 nucleotide sequence: TGTGCCAGTAGTTCCCAAGCGGGGGGGGGCAATGAGCAGTTCTTC. It is translated as CASSSQAGGGNEQFF.

J is TRBJ2-7 and V is TRBV9; D possibly corresponds to TRBD2 (5 bases). Trimming took off 4 bases at V and 4 bases at J, with 9 bases between the two ends. CDR1 and CDR2 (germline): SGDLS, YYNGEE. The CDR3 length is 12 residues. CDR3 in amino acids: CASSPDLYEQYF. CDR3 bases: TGTGCCAGCAGCCCGGACTTGTACGAGCAGTACTTC.

The rearrangement links TRBV2 to TRBJ2-7; 9 bases map to TRBD1. V lost 8 bases to trimming and J lost 2 bases; unmatched junction nucleotides: 7. Germline CDR1 and CDR2: SNHLY and FYNNEI. This CDR3 is 14 amino acids long. In DNA form, the CDR3 reads TGTGCCAGCGGGGGGACAGGGAGACCCTACGAGCAGTACTTC. This codes for CASGGTGRPYEQYF.

The J gene is TRBJ1-2, the V gene TRBV6-1, with TRBD1 identical over 7 bases. The ends lost 3 bases at V and 8 bases at J; junction bases unmatched: 6. The CDR3 runs to 13 residues. Per the germline V gene, CDR1 is MNHNS and CDR2 is SASEGT. The CDR3 here is CASSEQGDGGYTF. In nucleotides, the CDR3 is TGTGCCAGCAGTGAGCAGGGGGACGGCGGCTACACCTTC.

The rearrangement joins TRBV12-3 or TRBV12-4 to TRBJ1-5; D unresolved. V lost 4 bases and J 4 bases, leaving 8 bases between the germline ends. CDR3 size: 13 residues. CDR3 protein: CASSSGVNQPQHF. The CDR3 DNA follows: TGTGCCAGCAGTTCTGGGGTAAATCAGCCCCAGCATTTT.

The V gene is TRBV27, the J gene TRBJ1-2; D call uncertain. This CDR3 contains 14 residues. Germline assignment: CDR1 MNHEY and CDR2 SMNVEV (reference sequence). The V gene lost 2 bases and the J gene lost 7 bases, with 14 bases spanning the gap. CDR3 region: CASSLGGRLGGYTF. The DNA of the CDR3 is TGTGCCAGCAGTTTAGGCGGTCGATTGGGTGGCTACACCTTC.

This chain links TRBV20-1 with TRBJ2-3, with D possibly being TRBD1 (6 bases). From germline, CDR1 is DFQATT and CDR2 SNEGSKA (reference sequence). Trimming cost V 3 bases and J 2 bases, with 15 bases left between them. This CDR3 is built from 15 residues. In nucleotides, the CDR3 is TGCAGTGCTAGTTTAATCCAGGGGCTCACAGATACGCAGTATTTT. This gives the protein CSASLIQGLTDTQYF.

DNA for the CDR3: TGTGCCAGCAGTCCGAATTTTCTAGGGGGGGCCGGGGAGCTGTTTTTT. Its translation is CASSPNFLGGAGELFF. The chain recombines TRBV28 with TRBJ2-2, with D perhaps TRBD2 (7 bases). The V end was cut by 5 bases, the J end by 6 bases, with 19 bases between. Germline V lookup: CDR1 MDHEN, CDR2 SYDVKM. CDR3 size: 16 residues.

This chain joins TRBV5-5 and TRBJ2-1, with 7 bases lining up with TRBD1. The junction had 10 bases not matched to a gene; V was cut back by 9 bases and J by 10 bases. The CDR3 spans 12 residues. CDR1 is SGHKS, CDR2 YYEKEE, per germline (reference sequence). CDR3 bases: TGTGCCACGCGACAGGGTCTTTTAGAGCAGTTCTTC. Translating gives CATRQGLLEQFF.

The rearrangement uses TRBV2 and TRBJ1-2; TRBD1 aligns across 7 bases. The junction had 11 bases not matched to a gene; V was cut back by 3 bases and J by 7 bases. From germline, CDR1 is SNHLY and CDR2 FYNNEI. CDR3 size: 15 residues. Written as DNA, the CDR3 is TGTGCCAGCAGTGATTTAGGGGGGGACAGAAGTGGCTACACCTTC. The encoded protein is CASSDLGGDRSGYTF.

The V call is TRBV19, the J call TRBJ1-6; perhaps TRBD1 as D (5 bases). The CDR3 extends over 14 amino acids. The V gene's germline CDR1 is LNHDA and CDR2 SQIVND (reference sequence). V was shortened by 6 bases and J by 3 bases, with 9 bases between the two germline ends. DNA for the CDR3: TGTGCCAGTAGCAGGGTTCTCTATAATTCACCCCTCCACTTT. Protein product: CASSRVLYNSPLHF. The whole variable domain, remainder taken from reference TRBV19 and TRBJ1-6, is DGGITQSPKYLFRKEGQNVTLSCEQNLNHDAMYWYRQDPGQGLRLIYYSQIVNDFQKGDIAEGYSVSREKKESFPLTVTSAQKNPTAFYLCASSRVLYNSPLHFGNGTRLTVT.

V is TRBV18 and J is TRBJ1-4; 10 positions agree with TRBD1. From germline, CDR1 is KGHSH and CDR2 LQKENI. CDR3 length: 15 residues. J gave up 8 bases and V 4 bases, and 7 bases lay outside the gene matches. This CDR3 reads CASSLTGTGVEKLFF. As DNA, the CDR3 is TGTGCCAGCTCACTCACCGGGACAGGGGTGGAAAAACTGTTTTTT.

The V and J genes are TRBV9 and TRBJ1-3; no definite D call. Trimming left V 3 bases short and J 7 bases short, with 5 bases between. Germline V CDR1 and CDR2: SGDLS, YYNGEE. The length of the CDR3 is 11 residues. CDR3 sequence reads: CASSDLNTIYF. In DNA form, the CDR3 reads TGTGCCAGCAGCGATCTTAACACCATATATTTT. The full variable domain, with the rest looked up from reference TRBV9 and TRBJ1-3, is DSGVTQTPKHLITATGQRVTLRCSPRSGDLSVYWYQQSLDQGLQFLIQYYNGEERAKGNILERFSAQQFPDLHSELNLSSLELGDSALYFCASSDLNTIYFGEGSWLTVV.

The chain recombines TRBV30 with TRBJ2-3, with 8 bases fitting TRBD2. Germline assignment: CDR1 GTSNPN and CDR2 SVGIG (reference sequence). Trimming cost V 5 bases and J 6 bases; bases outside gene matches: 10. This CDR3 spans 14 amino acids. The CDR3: CAWSLGGADDTQYF. The CDR3 nucleotides read TGTGCCTGGTCCCTCGGGGGGGCTGATGATACGCAGTATTTT.